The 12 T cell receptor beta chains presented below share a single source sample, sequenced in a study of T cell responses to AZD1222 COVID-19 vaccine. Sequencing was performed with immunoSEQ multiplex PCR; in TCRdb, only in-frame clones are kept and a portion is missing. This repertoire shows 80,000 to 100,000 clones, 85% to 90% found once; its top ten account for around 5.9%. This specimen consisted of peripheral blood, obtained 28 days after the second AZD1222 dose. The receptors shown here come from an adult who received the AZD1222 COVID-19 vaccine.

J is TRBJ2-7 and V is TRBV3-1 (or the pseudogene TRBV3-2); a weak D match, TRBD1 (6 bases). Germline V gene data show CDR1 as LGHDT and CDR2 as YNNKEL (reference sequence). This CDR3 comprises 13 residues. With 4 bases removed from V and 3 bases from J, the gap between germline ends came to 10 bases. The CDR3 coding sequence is TGTGCCAGCAGCCGGCTACAGGGCTACGAGCAGTACTTC. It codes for CASSRLQGYEQYF.

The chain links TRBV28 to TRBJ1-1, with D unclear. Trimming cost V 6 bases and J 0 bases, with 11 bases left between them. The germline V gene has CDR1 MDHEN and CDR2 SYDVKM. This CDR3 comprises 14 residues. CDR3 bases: TGTGCCAGCAGCCCACAGCGGTTGAACACTGAAGCTTTCTTT. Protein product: CASSPQRLNTEAFF.

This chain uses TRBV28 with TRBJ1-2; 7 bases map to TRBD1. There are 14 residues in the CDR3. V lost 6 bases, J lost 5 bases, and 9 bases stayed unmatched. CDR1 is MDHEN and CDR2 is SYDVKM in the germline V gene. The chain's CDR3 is CASREGTALYGYTF. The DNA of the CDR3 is TGTGCCAGCAGGGAAGGGACAGCCCTGTATGGCTACACCTTC.

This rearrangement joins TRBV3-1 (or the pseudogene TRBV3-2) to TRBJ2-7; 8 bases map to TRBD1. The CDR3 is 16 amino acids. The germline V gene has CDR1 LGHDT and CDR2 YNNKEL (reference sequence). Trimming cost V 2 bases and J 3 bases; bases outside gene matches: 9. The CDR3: CASSQRRGPGSYEQYF. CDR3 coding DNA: TGTGCCAGCAGCCAACGCAGGGGGCCGGGGAGCTACGAGCAGTACTTC.

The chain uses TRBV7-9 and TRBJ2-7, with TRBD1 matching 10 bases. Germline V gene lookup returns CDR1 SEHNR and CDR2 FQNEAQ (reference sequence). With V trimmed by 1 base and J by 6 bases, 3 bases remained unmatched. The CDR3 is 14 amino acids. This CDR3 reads CASSLGGTGAEQYF. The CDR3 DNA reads TGTGCCAGCAGCTTAGGAGGGACAGGGGCCGAGCAGTACTTC.

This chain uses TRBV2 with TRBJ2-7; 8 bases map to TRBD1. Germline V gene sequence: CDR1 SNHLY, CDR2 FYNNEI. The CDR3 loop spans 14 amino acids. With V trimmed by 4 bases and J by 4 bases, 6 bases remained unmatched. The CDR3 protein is CASSGGTGWYEQYF. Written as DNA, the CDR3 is TGTGCCAGCAGTGGGGGGACAGGTTGGTACGAGCAGTACTTC.

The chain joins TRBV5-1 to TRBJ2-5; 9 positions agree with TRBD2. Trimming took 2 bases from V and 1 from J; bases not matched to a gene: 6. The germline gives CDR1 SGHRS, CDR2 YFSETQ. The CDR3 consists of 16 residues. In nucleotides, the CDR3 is TGCGCCAGCAGCTTTGATAGCGGGGGACTCCAAGAGACCCAGTACTTC. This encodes CASSFDSGGLQETQYF.

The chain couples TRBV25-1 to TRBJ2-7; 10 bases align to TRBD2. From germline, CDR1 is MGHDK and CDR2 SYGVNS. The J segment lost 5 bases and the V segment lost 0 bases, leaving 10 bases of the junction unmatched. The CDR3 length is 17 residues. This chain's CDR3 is CASSEYRLSGRQNEQYF. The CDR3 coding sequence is TGTGCCAGCAGTGAATATCGGCTTAGCGGGAGGCAGAACGAGCAGTACTTC.

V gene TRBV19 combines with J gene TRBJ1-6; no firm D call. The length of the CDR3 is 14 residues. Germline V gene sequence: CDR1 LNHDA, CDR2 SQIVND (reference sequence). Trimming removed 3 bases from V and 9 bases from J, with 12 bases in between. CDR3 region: CASSIPRWGSPLHF. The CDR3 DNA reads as TGTGCCAGTAGTATCCCCAGGTGGGGTTCACCCCTCCACTTT.

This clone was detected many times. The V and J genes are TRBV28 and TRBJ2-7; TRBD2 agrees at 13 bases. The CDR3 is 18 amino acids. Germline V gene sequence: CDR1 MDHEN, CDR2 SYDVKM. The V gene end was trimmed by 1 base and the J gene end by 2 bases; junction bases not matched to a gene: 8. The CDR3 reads CASSLSGRGLAGAYEQYF. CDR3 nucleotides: TGTGCCAGCAGTTTATCGGGAAGAGGACTAGCGGGAGCCTACGAGCAGTACTTC.

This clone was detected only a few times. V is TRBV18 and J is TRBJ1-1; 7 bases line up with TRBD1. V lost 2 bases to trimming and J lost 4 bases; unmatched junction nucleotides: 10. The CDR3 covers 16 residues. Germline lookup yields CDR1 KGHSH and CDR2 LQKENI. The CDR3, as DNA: TGTGCCAGCTCACCATCGGCCTCAGGGGGAAGCACTGAAGCTTTCTTT. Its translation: CASSPSASGGSTEAFF.

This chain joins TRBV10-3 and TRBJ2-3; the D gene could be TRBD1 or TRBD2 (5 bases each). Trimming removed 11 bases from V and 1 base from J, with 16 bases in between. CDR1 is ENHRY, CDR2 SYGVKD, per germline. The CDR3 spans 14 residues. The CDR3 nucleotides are TGTGCCCTCCGCAGGGAGTCGGGCACAGATACGCAGTATTTT. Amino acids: CALRRESGTDTQYF.